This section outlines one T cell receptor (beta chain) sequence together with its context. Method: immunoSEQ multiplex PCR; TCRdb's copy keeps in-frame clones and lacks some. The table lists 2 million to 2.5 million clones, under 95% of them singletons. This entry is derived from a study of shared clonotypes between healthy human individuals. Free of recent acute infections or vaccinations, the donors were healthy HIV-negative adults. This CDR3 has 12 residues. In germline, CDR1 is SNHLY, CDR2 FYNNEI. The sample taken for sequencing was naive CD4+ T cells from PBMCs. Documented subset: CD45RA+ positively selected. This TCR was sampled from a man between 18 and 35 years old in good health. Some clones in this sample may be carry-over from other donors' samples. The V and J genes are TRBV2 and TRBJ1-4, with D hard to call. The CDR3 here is CATSPGVGKLFF. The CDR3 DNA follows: TGTGCAACCAGCCCCGGGGTAGGAAAACTGTTTTTT.